The 7 T cell receptor beta chains below all came from one sample that was sequenced in a study of cytomegalovirus exposure and HLA in healthy donors. Researchers ran the PCR with 60 Vbeta and 13 Jbeta primers. The data were produced by immunoSEQ multiplex PCR, yet TCRdb's version contains in-frame clones alone and is incomplete. The table lists about 100,000 clones, 70% to 80% of them singletons. The specimen sequenced was PBMCs. Receptor source: a woman aged 18-29 years in good health and CMV-seropositive.

The chain recombines TRBV4-3 with TRBJ2-1, with 11 bases lining up with TRBD2. This CDR3 region has 17 residues. Germline V gives CDR1 LGHNA, CDR2 YSLEER. V trimming: 3 bases; J trimming: 3 bases; junction bases outside the gene matches: 7. CDR3 protein: CASSQTLAGGLYNEQFF. CDR3 sequence (DNA): TGCGCCAGCAGCCAGACCTTAGCGGGAGGGCTCTACAATGAGCAGTTCTTC.

This clone was found once. The rearrangement uses TRBV27 and TRBJ2-7, with TRBD1 identical over 8 bases. CDR1 is MNHEY, CDR2 SMNVEV, per germline (reference sequence). The CDR3 length is 15 residues. With V trimmed by 0 bases and J by 7 bases, 8 bases remained unmatched. The CDR3 here is CASSLSGTGSGEQYF. The CDR3 DNA sequence: TGTGCCAGCAGTTTATCCGGGACAGGTTCCGGGGAGCAGTACTTC.

V gene TRBV10-3 combines with J gene TRBJ2-1; 8 nucleotides align to TRBD1. Trimming removed 0 bases from V and 5 bases from J; junction bases left unmatched: 3. CDR1 is ENHRY, CDR2 SYGVKD, per germline. The CDR3 totals 15 residues. CDR3: CAISESPDRDNEQFF. In DNA form, the CDR3 reads TGTGCCATCAGTGAGTCCCCGGACAGGGACAATGAGCAGTTCTTC.

This clone has just a few counts. The chain carries TRBV10-3 and TRBJ2-2; D not certain. The ends were cut back, 8 bases at V and 1 base at J, with 14 bases in the middle. In germline, CDR1 is ENHRY, CDR2 SYGVKD. This CDR3 region has 15 residues. CDR3 nucleotide sequence: TGTGCCATCCTGGTCTCAGGCCGGAACACCGGGGAGCTGTTTTTT. This gives the protein CAILVSGRNTGELFF.

This clone has a handful of counts. The J gene is TRBJ2-5, the V gene TRBV5-4, with no clear D. Deletions cut 2 bases from V and 3 bases from J, with 8 bases between. This CDR3 region has 13 residues. CDR1 SGHNT and CDR2 YYREEE come from the germline V gene (reference sequence). In DNA, the CDR3 is TGTGCCAGCAGCTTCCCGGGTGAAGAGACCCAGTACTTC. Its translation is CASSFPGEETQYF.

This rearrangement joins TRBV21-1 to TRBJ2-3; the DNA was not compared with TRBD2, the D call given in the table. TRBV21-1 is given as a pseudogene. CDR3 length equals 17 residues. CDR3 residues: CASSKAGLAGPCDAQYF. The CDR3 region has the DNA TGTGCCAGCAGCAAAGCGGGACTAGCGGGACCCTGCGATGCGCAGTATTTT.

The chain links TRBV7-2 to TRBJ2-7; 7 bases align to TRBD1. This CDR3 is 14 amino acids long. V gave up 3 bases and J gave up 6 bases; unmatched junction bases: 8. Germline assignment: CDR1 SGHTA and CDR2 FQGNSA. CDR3 region: CASSFDRAPAEQYF. Here the CDR3 DNA reads TGTGCCAGCAGCTTCGACAGGGCCCCTGCCGAGCAGTACTTC.